This T cell receptor (beta chain) was recorded in a study of blood T cell repertoires in COVID-19. The assay was immunoSEQ multiplex PCR, and TCRdb's table has in-frame clones only and misses some. The data hold some 130,000 clones, with 85% observed a single time. Sequenced input: peripheral blood. This receptor was obtained from a human donor in a cohort sampled during active COVID-19.

The CDR3 DNA follows: TGTGCCAGCTCACCATTGACGCGACGGGGAGCTAACTATGGCTACACCTTC. It encodes CASSPLTRRGANYGYTF. V usage is TRBV18 and J usage is TRBJ1-2; no clear D gene. The V gene's germline CDR1 is KGHSH and CDR2 LQKENI. The CDR3 is 17 amino acids. V was shortened by 2 bases and J by 0 bases, with 16 bases between the two germline ends.